A single sample is the source of the 21 T cell receptor beta chains below, sequenced in a study of T cell responses to AZD1222 COVID-19 vaccine. Clones were sequenced by immunoSEQ multiplex PCR, and TCRdb holds only the in-frame ones, with some missing. The sample contains under 200,000 clones, over 85% of which appear only once. The sequencing used peripheral blood, collected on day 0 of AZD1222 vaccination. These receptors were obtained from an adult in good health.

V usage is TRBV7-9 and J usage is TRBJ2-5, with 7 bases fitting TRBD2. The length of the CDR3 is 14 residues. The V gene end was trimmed by 5 bases and the J gene end by 3 bases; junction bases not matched to a gene: 6. Germline assignment: CDR1 SEHNR and CDR2 FQNEAQ (reference sequence). CDR3 amino acids: CASSPGTTKETQYF. Written as DNA, the CDR3 is TGTGCCAGCAGCCCCGGGACTACGAAAGAGACCCAGTACTTC.

The J gene is TRBJ2-5, the V gene TRBV7-9; perhaps TRBD2 as D (5 bases). V gave up 7 bases and J gave up 7 bases, with 16 bases separating them. In germline, CDR1 is SEHNR, CDR2 FQNEAQ (reference sequence). The CDR3 contains 13 residues. The CDR3 bases are TGTGCCAGCACCTCCTCGGCCGCGGGGACCCAGTACTTC. Protein: CASTSSAAGTQYF.

J is TRBJ1-5 and V is TRBV6-2 or TRBV6-3; D remains unclear. The CDR3 loop spans 16 amino acids. The V and J ends lost 1 base and 3 bases respectively, with 13 bases between them. CDR1 and CDR2 from the germline V gene are MNHEY and SVGEGT. CDR3 coding DNA: TGTGCCAGCAGTTACTTTGCGGCCGTGCCCAATCAGCCCCAGCATTTT. Its protein product is CASSYFAAVPNQPQHF.

V usage is TRBV18 and J usage is TRBJ2-5, with D possibly matching TRBD1 (5 bases). V gave up 5 bases and J gave up 2 bases, with 12 bases separating them. Germline lookup yields CDR1 KGHSH and CDR2 LQKENI. CDR3 size: 14 residues. CDR3 nucleotide sequence: TGTGCCAGCTCAAGGGGTACTTTACAAGAGACCCAGTACTTC. Its translation is CASSRGTLQETQYF.

This rearrangement joins TRBV27 to TRBJ1-2; D unclear. Between the trimmed V and J ends, which lost 4 bases and 8 bases, there was a span of 17 bases. Per germline, CDR1 MNHEY and CDR2 SMNVEV (reference sequence). The CDR3 has 14 residues. The CDR3 nucleotides are TGTGCCAGCAGTTCCCGTCCTCTTAAGGACGGCTACACCTTC. This encodes CASSSRPLKDGYTF.

The V gene is TRBV5-5, the J gene TRBJ2-7; TRBD1 matches at 8 bases. J lost 6 bases, V lost 1 base, and 9 bases had no gene match. CDR3 size: 15 residues. Germline V lookup: CDR1 SGHKS, CDR2 YYEKEE (reference sequence). The CDR3 DNA reads TGTGCCAGCAGCTTGCAGCAGGGGGCATCAGGCGAGCAGTACTTC. Translation gives CASSLQQGASGEQYF.

This chain uses TRBV7-2 with TRBJ2-7; weak D call: TRBD2 (5 bases). The CDR3 is 11 residues long. Germline CDR1 reads SGHTA; CDR2 reads FQGNSA. Trimming shortened V by 5 bases and J by 4 bases, and 6 bases separated the two germline ends. CDR3 bases: TGTGCCAGCAGCCGGGGTTACGAGCAGTACTTC. Translation gives CASSRGYEQYF.

This chain links TRBV5-8 with TRBJ1-1, with D unclear. V was clipped by 4 bases and J by 2 bases, with 3 bases between them. This CDR3 is built from 11 residues. Germline values: CDR1 SGHTS, CDR2 YDEGEE. The CDR3 loop is CASSPNTEAFF. In DNA, the CDR3 is TGTGCCAGCAGCCCCAACACTGAAGCTTTCTTT.

The gene calls are TRBV20-1 and TRBJ1-4, with D hard to call. Germline CDR1 is DFQATT and CDR2 is SNEGSKA (reference sequence). The V gene lost 5 bases and the J gene lost 13 bases, with 11 bases spanning the gap. This CDR3 contains 10 residues. The CDR3: CSAYHGRLFF. The CDR3 DNA is TGCAGTGCTTATCATGGGAGACTGTTTTTT.

The CDR3 spells CASSLHVVSEAFF. The CDR3 DNA follows: TGCGCCAGCAGCTTGCATGTCGTCTCTGAAGCTTTCTTT. The chain joins TRBV5-1 to TRBJ1-1; D gene ambiguous. Germline CDR1 and CDR2: SGHRS and YFSETQ. CDR3 size: 13 residues. V gave up 1 base and J gave up 6 bases, with 10 bases separating them.

The chain combines TRBV4-1 with TRBJ2-1, with 9 positions matching TRBD2. The CDR3 runs 18 residues. Germline V gives CDR1 MGHRA, CDR2 YSYEKL. The J segment lost 1 base and the V segment lost 1 base, leaving 8 bases of the junction unmatched. The CDR3 sequence: CASSQVTAGGRSYNEQFF. CDR3 nucleotides: TGCGCCAGCAGCCAAGTTACCGCGGGGGGGCGATCCTACAATGAGCAGTTCTTC.

Ten or more counts support this clone. The chain has TRBV19 and TRBJ1-5, with 10 bases aligning to TRBD1. The CDR3 is 19 amino acids. V trimming: 6 bases; J trimming: 0 bases; junction bases outside the gene matches: 14. The V gene's germline CDR1 is LNHDA and CDR2 SQIVND (reference sequence). The DNA for the CDR3 is TGTGCCAGTAGCCCACCGGGACAGGGGATCCTTTATAGCAATCAGCCCCAGCATTTT. Protein: CASSPPGQGILYSNQPQHF. Full variable domain (rest looked up from reference TRBV19 and TRBJ1-5): DGGITQSPKYLFRKEGQNVTLSCEQNLNHDAMYWYRQDPGQGLRLIYYSQIVNDFQKGDIAEGYSVSREKKESFPLTVTSAQKNPTAFYLCASSPPGQGILYSNQPQHFGDGTRLSIL.

The chain combines TRBV6-5 with TRBJ2-7; TRBD1 matches 8 bases. Losses at the gene ends were 6 bases for V and 3 bases for J; bases not matched to a gene: 7. Germline V gives CDR1 MNHEY, CDR2 SVGAGI. The CDR3 spans 14 residues. Here the CDR3 reads CASRGGQGGYEQYF. CDR3 nucleotides: TGTGCCAGCAGGGGAGGACAGGGAGGCTACGAGCAGTACTTC.

This chain uses TRBV6-2 or TRBV6-3 with TRBJ1-1; no definite D call. This CDR3 contains 14 residues. In germline, CDR1 is MNHEY, CDR2 SVGEGT. V gave up 2 bases and J gave up 4 bases, with 11 bases separating them. CDR3 sequence (DNA): TGTGCCAGCAGTTACCCAGCAGGTACCACTGAAGCTTTCTTT. It translates to CASSYPAGTTEAFF.

The chain carries TRBV19 and TRBJ1-5, with 8 positions matching TRBD1. This CDR3 region has 15 residues. Germline assignment: CDR1 LNHDA and CDR2 SQIVND (reference sequence). J lost 0 bases, V lost 7 bases, and 5 bases had no gene match. CDR3 DNA: TGTGCCAGTACAAGGACAGGGAATAGCAATCAGCCCCAGCATTTT. Protein sequence: CASTRTGNSNQPQHF.

This chain links TRBV5-1 with TRBJ2-3, with a weak D call TRBD2 (6 bases). The CDR3 is made up of 16 amino acids. Trimming stripped 4 bases from V and 0 bases from J, with 15 bases between. Germline V gene data show CDR1 as SGHRS and CDR2 as YFSETQ. The DNA for the CDR3 is TGCGCCAGCAGCGTCTCTAGCGCGTCTAGCACAGATACGCAGTATTTT. Encoded protein: CASSVSSASSTDTQYF.

The V and J genes are TRBV27 and TRBJ2-7; 9 bases map to TRBD2. The CDR3 totals 16 residues. Germline V gene data show CDR1 as MNHEY and CDR2 as SMNVEV (reference sequence). The V gene end was trimmed by 4 bases and the J gene end by 0 bases; junction bases not matched to a gene: 7. Here the CDR3 DNA reads TGTGCCAGCAGTTCGTTAGCGGGGGCGCCCTCCTACGAGCAGTACTTC. Protein: CASSSLAGAPSYEQYF.

V gene TRBV4-2 combines with J gene TRBJ1-1, with D uncertain. CDR3 size: 15 residues. V was cut by 1 base and J by 4 bases, with 13 bases left in between. Looked up from germline, CDR1 is LGHNA and CDR2 is YNFKEQ. CDR3 in amino acids: CASSQVRQPSTEAFF. The CDR3 DNA reads as TGTGCCAGCAGCCAAGTACGTCAGCCGAGCACTGAAGCTTTCTTT.

This sequence joins TRBV29-1 and TRBJ2-7; D perhaps matches TRBD1 (6 bases). Germline values: CDR1 SQVTM, CDR2 ANQGSEA. The CDR3 has 13 amino acids. The V end lost 4 bases, the J end lost 4 bases, and 14 bases lay between the germline ends. The CDR3 nucleotides read TGCAGCGTTGCGGGACACTCGGGGTACGAGCAGTACTTC. It specifies CSVAGHSGYEQYF.

The CDR3 DNA reads TGCGCCAGCAGCCTTTTTGGACAGGGTACTATGAACACTGAAGCTTTCTTT. Encoded protein: CASSLFGQGTMNTEAFF. This rearrangement joins TRBV4-1 to TRBJ1-1, with 8 bases fitting TRBD1. This CDR3 comprises 17 residues. The germline V gene encodes CDR1 MGHRA and CDR2 YSYEKL. Losses at the gene ends were 4 bases for V and 0 bases for J; bases not matched to a gene: 10.

V and J are TRBV5-1 and TRBJ1-2; D is uncertain. The germline V gene has CDR1 SGHRS and CDR2 YFSETQ. The V end was cut by 4 bases, the J end by 5 bases, with 12 bases between. This CDR3 has 13 residues. This CDR3 is CASSPRPPYGYTF. The DNA for the CDR3 is TGCGCCAGCAGCCCCCGTCCCCCGTATGGCTACACCTTC.